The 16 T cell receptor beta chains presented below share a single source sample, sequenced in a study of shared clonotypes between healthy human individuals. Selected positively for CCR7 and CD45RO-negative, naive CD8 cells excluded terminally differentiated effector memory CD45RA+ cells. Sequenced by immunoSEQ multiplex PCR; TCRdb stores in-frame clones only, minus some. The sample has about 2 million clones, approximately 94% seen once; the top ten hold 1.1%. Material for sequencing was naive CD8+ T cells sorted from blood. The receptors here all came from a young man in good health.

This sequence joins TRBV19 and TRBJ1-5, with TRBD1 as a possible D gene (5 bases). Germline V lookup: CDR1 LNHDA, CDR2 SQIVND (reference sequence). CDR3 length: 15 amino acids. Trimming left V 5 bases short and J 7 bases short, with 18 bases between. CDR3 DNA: TGTGCCAGTAGTGCCGCCCCCGCGGGGCGACAGCCCCAGCATTTT. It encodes CASSAAPAGRQPQHF.

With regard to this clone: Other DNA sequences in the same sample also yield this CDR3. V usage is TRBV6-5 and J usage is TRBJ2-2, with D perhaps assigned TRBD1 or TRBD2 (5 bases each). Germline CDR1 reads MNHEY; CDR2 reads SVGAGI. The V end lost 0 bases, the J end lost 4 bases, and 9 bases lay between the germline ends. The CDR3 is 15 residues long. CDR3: CASSYSRGGTGELFF. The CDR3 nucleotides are TGTGCCAGCAGTTACTCGAGGGGTGGCACCGGGGAGCTGTTTTTT.

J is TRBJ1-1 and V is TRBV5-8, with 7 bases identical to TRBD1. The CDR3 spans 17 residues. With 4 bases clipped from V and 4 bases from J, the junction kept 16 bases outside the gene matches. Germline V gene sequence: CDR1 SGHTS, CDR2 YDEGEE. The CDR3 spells CASSPGVGGYFATEAFF. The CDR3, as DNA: TGTGCCAGCAGCCCCGGCGTAGGGGGCTATTTTGCCACTGAAGCTTTCTTT.

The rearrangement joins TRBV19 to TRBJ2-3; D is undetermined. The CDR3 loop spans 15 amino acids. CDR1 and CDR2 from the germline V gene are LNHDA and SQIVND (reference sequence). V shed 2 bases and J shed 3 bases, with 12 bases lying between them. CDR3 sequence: CASSILGFETDTQYF. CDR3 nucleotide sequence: TGTGCCAGTAGTATATTGGGGTTTGAGACAGATACGCAGTATTTT.

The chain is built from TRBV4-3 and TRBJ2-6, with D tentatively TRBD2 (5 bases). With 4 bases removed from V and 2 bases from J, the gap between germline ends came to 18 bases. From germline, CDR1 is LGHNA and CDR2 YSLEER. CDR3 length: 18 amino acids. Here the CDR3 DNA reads TGCGCCAGCAGCCTTGATCGGGTTCTGGGAGCTGGGGCCAACGTCCTGACTTTC. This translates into CASSLDRVLGAGANVLTF.

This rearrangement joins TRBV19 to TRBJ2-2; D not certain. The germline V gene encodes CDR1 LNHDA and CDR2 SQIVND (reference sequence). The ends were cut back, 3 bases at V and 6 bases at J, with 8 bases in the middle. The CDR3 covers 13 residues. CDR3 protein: CASSMGFPGELFF. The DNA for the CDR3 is TGTGCCAGTAGTATGGGATTCCCCGGGGAGCTGTTTTTT.

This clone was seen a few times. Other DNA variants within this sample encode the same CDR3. CDR3 DNA: TGCAGCGTTGTGGGGGACGAGCAGTACTTC. Amino acid sequence: CSVVGDEQYF. The chain recombines TRBV29-1 with TRBJ2-7; D is perhaps TRBD1 or TRBD2 (5 bases each). The CDR3 runs to 10 residues. Germline CDR1 SQVTM, CDR2 ANQGSEA. With 4 bases removed from V and 5 bases from J, the gap between germline ends came to 6 bases.

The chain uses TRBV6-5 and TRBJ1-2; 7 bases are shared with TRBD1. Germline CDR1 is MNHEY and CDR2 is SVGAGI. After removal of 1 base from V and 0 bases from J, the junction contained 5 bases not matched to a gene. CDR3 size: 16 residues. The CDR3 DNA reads TGTGCCAGCAGTTACTGGGGGGACAGAGCTAACTATGGCTACACCTTC. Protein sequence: CASSYWGDRANYGYTF.

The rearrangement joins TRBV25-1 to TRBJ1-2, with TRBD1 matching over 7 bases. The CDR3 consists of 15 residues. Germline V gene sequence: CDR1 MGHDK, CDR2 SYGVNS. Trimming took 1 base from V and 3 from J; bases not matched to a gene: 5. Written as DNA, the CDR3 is TGTGCCAGCAGTGAATCAACAGGGGCTTACTATGGCTACACCTTC. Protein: CASSESTGAYYGYTF.

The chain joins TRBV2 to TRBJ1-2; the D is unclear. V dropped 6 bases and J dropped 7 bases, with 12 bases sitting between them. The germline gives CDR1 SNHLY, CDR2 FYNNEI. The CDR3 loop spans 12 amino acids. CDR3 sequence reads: CASRGMASGYTF. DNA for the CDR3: TGTGCCAGCAGAGGGATGGCGAGTGGCTACACCTTC.

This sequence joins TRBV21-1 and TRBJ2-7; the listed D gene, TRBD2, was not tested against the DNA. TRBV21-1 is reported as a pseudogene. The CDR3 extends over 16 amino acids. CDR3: CASIPDLIRSSYEQYF. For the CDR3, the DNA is TGTGCCAGCATCCCCGACTTGATAAGGAGCTCCTACGAGCAGTACTTC.

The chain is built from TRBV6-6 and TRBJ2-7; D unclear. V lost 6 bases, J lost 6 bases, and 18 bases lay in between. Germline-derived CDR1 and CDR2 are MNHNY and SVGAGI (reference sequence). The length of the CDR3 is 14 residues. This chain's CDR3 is CASRPEPDWVEQYF. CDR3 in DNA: TGTGCCAGCAGACCCGAACCCGACTGGGTCGAGCAGTACTTC.

DNA for the CDR3: TGTGCCAGCAGTGACTATCCTCCAGAGTCTACCGGGACTCTCACAGATACGCAGTATTTT. It yields the protein CASSDYPPESTGTLTDTQYF. J is TRBJ2-3 and V is TRBV6-1; possibly TRBD2 for D (6 bases). V was trimmed by 3 bases and J by 2 bases, leaving 27 bases between them. CDR3 length equals 20 residues. Germline CDR1 reads MNHNS; CDR2 reads SASEGT.

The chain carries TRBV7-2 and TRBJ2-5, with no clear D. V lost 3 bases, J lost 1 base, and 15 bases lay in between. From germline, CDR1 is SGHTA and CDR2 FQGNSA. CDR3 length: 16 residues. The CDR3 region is CASSLGWWTSQETQYF. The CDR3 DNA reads TGTGCCAGCAGCTTGGGCTGGTGGACCAGCCAAGAGACCCAGTACTTC.

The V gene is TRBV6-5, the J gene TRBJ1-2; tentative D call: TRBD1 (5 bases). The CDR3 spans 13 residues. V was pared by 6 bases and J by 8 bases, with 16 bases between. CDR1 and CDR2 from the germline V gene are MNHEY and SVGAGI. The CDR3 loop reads CASSPPPGGGYTF. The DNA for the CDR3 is TGTGCCAGCAGCCCCCCGCCCGGGGGGGGCTACACCTTC.

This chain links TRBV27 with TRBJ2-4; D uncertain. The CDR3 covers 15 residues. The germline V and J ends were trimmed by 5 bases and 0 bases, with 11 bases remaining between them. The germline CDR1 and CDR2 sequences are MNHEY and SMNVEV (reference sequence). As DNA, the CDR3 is TGTGCCAGCAGTCCAGCCCATTTAGCCAAAAACATTCAGTACTTC. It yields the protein CASSPAHLAKNIQYF.